Listed below are T cell receptor beta chains from one sample, sequenced in a study of early T cells in non-severe SARS-CoV-2 infection. TCRdb recomputed calls from the 5' RACE reads with MiXCR, one row per CDR3 protein. The sample yields 65,000 to 75,000 distinct CDR3 sequences, approximately 13% seen once. The sequenced sample consisted of whole blood. The receptors here all came from an adult who was a healthcare worker with PCR-confirmed SARS-CoV-2 infection or an uninfected control (not recorded which). CDR3s include the opening cysteine and the closing phenylalanine or tryptophan. Each record gives: D gene, clone size, J gene, V gene, CDR3 DNA, CDR3 protein. A D gene is named only where the DNA matches it firmly. Only some rows state a clone size, as once, few, many or a class for expanded clones.

d_call: NA; clone_size: few; j_call: TRBJ2-3; v_call: TRBV9; cdr3_nt: TGTGCCAGCAGCGCACCACTGTCGGATACGCAGTATTTT; cdr3_aa: CASSAPLSDTQYF
d_call: NA; clone_size: many; j_call: TRBJ2-2; v_call: TRBV30; cdr3_nt: TGTGCCGTCGACAGAACTAGGTCCGGGGAGCTGTTTTTT; cdr3_aa: CAVDRTRSGELFF
d_call: NA; clone_size: few; j_call: TRBJ2-6; v_call: TRBV13; cdr3_nt: TGTGCCAGCAGCGGGCTCGAGGGCAGCGGGGCCAACGTCCTGACTTTC; cdr3_aa: CASSGLEGSGANVLTF
d_call: TRBD1; clone_size: many; j_call: TRBJ1-5; v_call: TRBV5-8; cdr3_nt: TGTGCCAGCAGCGGCGGACAGGTCCGATCTCAGCCCCAGCATTTT; cdr3_aa: CASSGGQVRSQPQHF
d_call: TRBD1; clone_size: NA; j_call: TRBJ1-5; v_call: TRBV10-3; cdr3_nt: TGTGCCATCAGTCTCCTGAGGACAGGTTATAGCAATCAGCCCCAGCATTTT; cdr3_aa: CAISLLRTGYSNQPQHF
d_call: NA; clone_size: many; j_call: TRBJ2-4; v_call: TRBV24-1; cdr3_nt: TGTGCCACCTGGAGAGGGCAAGCCAAAAACATTCAGTACTTC; cdr3_aa: CATWRGQAKNIQYF
d_call: TRBD1; clone_size: few; j_call: TRBJ2-7; v_call: TRBV19; cdr3_nt: TGTGCCAGTAGTAGTGCGGGACAGGGAGGGCGGTCCTACGAGCAGTACTTC; cdr3_aa: CASSSAGQGGRSYEQYF
d_call: NA; clone_size: few; j_call: TRBJ2-5; v_call: TRBV29-1; cdr3_nt: TGCAGCGGAACAGGAGCACAAGAGACCCAGTACTTC; cdr3_aa: CSGTGAQETQYF
d_call: NA; clone_size: NA; j_call: TRBJ2-7; v_call: TRBV10-2; cdr3_nt: TGCGCCAGCAGTGAGGGCCTCTACTACGAGCAGTACTTC; cdr3_aa: CASSEGLYYEQYF
d_call: TRBD1; clone_size: NA; j_call: TRBJ1-2; v_call: TRBV6-5; cdr3_nt: TGTGCCAGCAGCCCCCGACGAGACAGGGTCGATGGCTACACCTTC; cdr3_aa: CASSPRRDRVDGYTF
d_call: TRBD1; clone_size: NA; j_call: TRBJ2-3; v_call: TRBV11-1; cdr3_nt: TGTGCCAGCAGCTTGGACAGGGGACCCGCTTCGCAGTATTTT; cdr3_aa: CASSLDRGPASQYF
d_call: NA; clone_size: many; j_call: TRBJ2-3; v_call: TRBV27; cdr3_nt: TGTGCCAGCAGGATGGGAGCGATCTACACAGATACGCAGTATTTT; cdr3_aa: CASRMGAIYTDTQYF
d_call: NA; clone_size: NA; j_call: TRBJ1-2; v_call: TRBV7-3; cdr3_nt: TGTGCCAGCAGCCCTGTGGGGGGCGCGAACTATGGCTACACCTTC; cdr3_aa: CASSPVGGANYGYTF
d_call: TRBD2; clone_size: NA; j_call: TRBJ2-1; v_call: TRBV5-1; cdr3_nt: TGCGCCAGCAGCCACGGAGATAGCGGGGGTAGTAATGAGCAGTTCTTC; cdr3_aa: CASSHGDSGGSNEQFF
d_call: NA; clone_size: few; j_call: TRBJ2-7; v_call: TRBV6-6; cdr3_nt: TGTGCCAGCCAGGGAACCTACGAGCAGTACTTC; cdr3_aa: CASQGTYEQYF
d_call: NA; clone_size: many; j_call: TRBJ2-7; v_call: TRBV19; cdr3_nt: TGTGCCAGTAGTAGAAGAGCCCGGGACACAACCTACGAGCAGTACTTC; cdr3_aa: CASSRRARDTTYEQYF
d_call: NA; clone_size: many; j_call: TRBJ2-1; v_call: TRBV7-9; cdr3_nt: TGTGCCAGCAGAGCCCCCTTCGCTTACAATGAGCAGTTCTTC; cdr3_aa: CASRAPFAYNEQFF
d_call: TRBD2; clone_size: many; j_call: TRBJ2-7; v_call: TRBV7-4; cdr3_nt: TGTGCCAGCAGCCTTAGCGGGGATAGCTCCTACGAGCAGTACTTC; cdr3_aa: CASSLSGDSSYEQYF
d_call: NA; clone_size: NA; j_call: TRBJ2-1; v_call: TRBV29-1; cdr3_nt: TGCAGCGGGGGGGAAGGGGTCTACAATGAGCAGTTCTTC; cdr3_aa: CSGGEGVYNEQFF
d_call: TRBD2; clone_size: many; j_call: TRBJ2-3; v_call: TRBV11-3; cdr3_nt: TGTGCCAGCAGCCGAACTAGCGGGGAGGTTACAGATACGCAGTATTTT; cdr3_aa: CASSRTSGEVTDTQYF
d_call: NA; clone_size: many; j_call: TRBJ2-5; v_call: TRBV29-1; cdr3_nt: TGCAGCGTTGGGGAAAATTACCAAGAGACCCAGTACTTC; cdr3_aa: CSVGENYQETQYF
d_call: TRBD1; clone_size: NA; j_call: TRBJ2-7; v_call: TRBV9; cdr3_nt: TGTGCCAGCAGCACTGGACAGGGGGCGTACGAGCAGTACTTC; cdr3_aa: CASSTGQGAYEQYF
d_call: NA; clone_size: many; j_call: TRBJ2-3; v_call: TRBV5-6; cdr3_nt: TGTGCCAGCAGCTTGTCCGCGGGCCGAAAAACGCAGTATTTT; cdr3_aa: CASSLSAGRKTQYF
d_call: TRBD1; clone_size: few; j_call: TRBJ2-3; v_call: TRBV14; cdr3_nt: TGTGCCAGCAGCCAAGATGCGAGCGGCAGGGGGAAGTATTTT; cdr3_aa: CASSQDASGRGKYF
d_call: TRBD2; clone_size: many; j_call: TRBJ2-5; v_call: TRBV11-2; cdr3_nt: TGTGCCAGCAGCTTTATGGCGCTAGCGGGAGGCTCTAGGCAAGAGACCCAGTACTTC; cdr3_aa: CASSFMALAGGSRQETQYF
d_call: NA; clone_size: NA; j_call: TRBJ2-5; v_call: TRBV4-1; cdr3_nt: TGCGCCAGCAGCCTCGGACAGCGAGAGATCCAAGAGACCCAGTACTTC; cdr3_aa: CASSLGQREIQETQYF
d_call: NA; clone_size: many; j_call: TRBJ1-1; v_call: TRBV12-3/TRBV12-4; cdr3_nt: TGTGCCAGCAGTTTAGTATCGGCGGGGGAAGCTTTCTTT; cdr3_aa: CASSLVSAGEAFF
d_call: NA; clone_size: many; j_call: TRBJ2-1; v_call: TRBV24-1; cdr3_nt: TGTGCCACCAGCGACACGGGGGGAAGACAGGGGATGCACAATGAGCAGTTCTTC; cdr3_aa: CATSDTGGRQGMHNEQFF
d_call: NA; clone_size: few; j_call: TRBJ2-1; v_call: TRBV11-2; cdr3_nt: TGTGCCAGCAGCGTCTCCGGAGAGCAGTTCTTC; cdr3_aa: CASSVSGEQFF
d_call: NA; clone_size: few; j_call: TRBJ2-1; v_call: TRBV27; cdr3_nt: TGTGCCAGCAGTCTAAGGACAGCCGATTATGAGCAGTTCTTC; cdr3_aa: CASSLRTADYEQFF
d_call: NA; clone_size: many; j_call: TRBJ1-1; v_call: TRBV20-1; cdr3_nt: TGCAGTGCTAGAGATAGCCGGACGGGGAACACTGAAGCTTTCTTT; cdr3_aa: CSARDSRTGNTEAFF
d_call: TRBD1; clone_size: many; j_call: TRBJ2-3; v_call: TRBV6-5; cdr3_nt: TGTGCCAGCAGCCGGACAGGGCAGCAAGATACGCAGTATTTT; cdr3_aa: CASSRTGQQDTQYF
d_call: NA; clone_size: NA; j_call: TRBJ1-2; v_call: TRBV20-1; cdr3_nt: TGCAGTGCGCCGCGCGGGGGGCGAGGCTATGGCTACACCTTC; cdr3_aa: CSAPRGGRGYGYTF
d_call: NA; clone_size: NA; j_call: TRBJ2-4; v_call: TRBV12-3/TRBV12-4; cdr3_nt: TGTGCCAGCAGCCTCAGCGGCAGAAAGTACTTC; cdr3_aa: CASSLSGRKYF
d_call: TRBD2; clone_size: once; j_call: TRBJ2-5; v_call: TRBV5-1; cdr3_nt: TGCGCCAGCAGCCCACCCGGGACTAGCTCAGAGACCCAGTACTTC; cdr3_aa: CASSPPGTSSETQYF
d_call: NA; clone_size: NA; j_call: TRBJ1-1; v_call: TRBV9; cdr3_nt: TGTGCCAGCAGCGTTATTCAGGGACGGAACACTGAAGCTTTCTTT; cdr3_aa: CASSVIQGRNTEAFF
d_call: NA; clone_size: many; j_call: TRBJ2-3; v_call: TRBV7-9; cdr3_nt: TGTGCCAGCAGCTTAGGGCGAGCCTCTAGGAATACGCAGTATTTT; cdr3_aa: CASSLGRASRNTQYF
d_call: NA; clone_size: few; j_call: TRBJ2-3; v_call: TRBV12-5; cdr3_nt: TGTGCTAGTGGGGGGGCTAGAGGTCAAGGTACGCAGTATTTT; cdr3_aa: CASGGARGQGTQYF
d_call: NA; clone_size: NA; j_call: TRBJ2-7; v_call: TRBV20-1; cdr3_nt: TGCAGTGCTAGAGATCCCACTAGCCCCTACGAGCAGTACTTC; cdr3_aa: CSARDPTSPYEQYF
d_call: NA; clone_size: many; j_call: TRBJ2-7; v_call: TRBV20-1; cdr3_nt: TGCAGTGCTCAACGAGGATTCTCCTACGAGCAGTACTTC; cdr3_aa: CSAQRGFSYEQYF
d_call: NA; clone_size: NA; j_call: TRBJ1-6; v_call: TRBV18; cdr3_nt: TGTGCCAGCTCACCCACGGGACCCAATAATTCACCCCTCCACTTT; cdr3_aa: CASSPTGPNNSPLHF
d_call: TRBD2; clone_size: many; j_call: TRBJ2-1; v_call: TRBV7-9; cdr3_nt: TGTGCCAGCGGTCTAGCGGGAGGGGTAAATGAGCAGTTCTTC; cdr3_aa: CASGLAGGVNEQFF
d_call: NA; clone_size: many; j_call: TRBJ2-7; v_call: TRBV6-1; cdr3_nt: TGTGCCAGCAGTGAAGGAAGAGCCTACGAGCAGTACTTC; cdr3_aa: CASSEGRAYEQYF
d_call: NA; clone_size: NA; j_call: TRBJ2-5; v_call: TRBV5-6; cdr3_nt: TGTGCCAGCAGCATCCGCTCCGGGACAAGAGAGACCCAGTACTTC; cdr3_aa: CASSIRSGTRETQYF
d_call: NA; clone_size: NA; j_call: TRBJ1-2; v_call: TRBV6-5; cdr3_nt: TGTGCCAGCAGCCCCGGTCCGAAGTATGGCTACACCTTC; cdr3_aa: CASSPGPKYGYTF
d_call: NA; clone_size: few; j_call: TRBJ2-5; v_call: TRBV7-9; cdr3_nt: TGTGCCAGCAGACGCGAGGTAGAGACCCAGTACTTC; cdr3_aa: CASRREVETQYF
d_call: TRBD2; clone_size: NA; j_call: TRBJ2-1; v_call: TRBV4-1; cdr3_nt: TGCGCCAGCAGCCACAAGAGTGATATAAGCGGGAGGGCCTACAATGAGCAGTTCTTC; cdr3_aa: CASSHKSDISGRAYNEQFF
d_call: NA; clone_size: many; j_call: TRBJ1-1; v_call: TRBV5-1; cdr3_nt: TGCGCCAGCAGCTTAAACCAGAACACTGAAGCTTTCTTT; cdr3_aa: CASSLNQNTEAFF
d_call: TRBD1; clone_size: few; j_call: TRBJ1-6; v_call: TRBV30; cdr3_nt: TGTGCCTGGAATCCGGGACAGTGGTCACCCCTCCACTTT; cdr3_aa: CAWNPGQWSPLHF
d_call: NA; clone_size: NA; j_call: TRBJ1-5; v_call: TRBV20-1; cdr3_nt: TGCAGTGCTAGAGATCGGGAGGGTTGGAATAGCAATCAGCCCCAGCATTTT; cdr3_aa: CSARDREGWNSNQPQHF
d_call: NA; clone_size: NA; j_call: TRBJ2-3; v_call: TRBV4-1; cdr3_nt: TGCGCCAGCAGTTCACAGCCTGCTAGCACAGATACGCAGTATTTT; cdr3_aa: CASSSQPASTDTQYF
d_call: NA; clone_size: few; j_call: TRBJ2-4; v_call: TRBV9; cdr3_nt: TGTGCCAGCAGCGCGGCCTCAGAGGCCGGCGGTCAGTACTTC; cdr3_aa: CASSAASEAGGQYF
d_call: TRBD1; clone_size: NA; j_call: TRBJ2-3; v_call: TRBV5-1; cdr3_nt: TGCGCCAGCAGCCCGGGACAGGGGTCAGATACGCAGTATTTT; cdr3_aa: CASSPGQGSDTQYF
d_call: NA; clone_size: medium-sized; j_call: TRBJ2-3; v_call: TRBV13; cdr3_nt: TGTGCCAGCAGCTCACTGGATGCTAGCACAGATACGCAGTATTTT; cdr3_aa: CASSSLDASTDTQYF